Listed below are T cell receptor beta chains from one sample, sequenced in a study of T cells in Graves' hyperthyroidism and ophthalmopathy. Via MiXCR, TCRdb re-called the multiplex PCR reads, giving one row per CDR3 protein. This sample has about 840,000 distinct CDR3 sequences, with roughly 40% found just once. Sequenced material: blood. These receptors came from a man aged 18 to 29 with Graves' hyperthyroidism. CDR3s include the opening cysteine and the closing phenylalanine or tryptophan. A D gene is named only where the DNA matches it firmly. The size of a clone is reported for some rows only, either as once, few or many, or as a class for expanded clones.

J: TRBJ1-6
D: .
size: .
V: TRBV6-5
CDR3: CASSDPGSSPLHF
DNA: TGTGCCAGCAGTGACCCGGGAAGTTCACCCCTCCACTTT

J: TRBJ2-7
D: .
size: .
V: TRBV9
CDR3: CASSQNLGVNEQYF
DNA: TGTGCCAGCAGCCAGAACCTTGGGGTAAACGAGCAGTACTTC

J: TRBJ1-5
D: .
size: few
V: TRBV20-1
CDR3: CSARPTGTGQPQHF
DNA: TGCAGTGCTAGACCGACGGGGACGGGTCAGCCCCAGCATTTT

J: TRBJ1-2
D: .
size: .
V: TRBV6-1
CDR3: CASTAGGLGSGYTF
DNA: TGTGCCAGCACCGCGGGGGGGCTGGGGTCTGGCTACACCTTC

J: TRBJ2-7
D: .
size: .
V: TRBV15
CDR3: CAASSLAGYHEQYF
DNA: TGTGCCGCCAGCAGCTTGGCCGGGTACCACGAGCAGTACTTC

J: TRBJ2-7
D: .
size: many
V: TRBV7-8
CDR3: CASSFSQLREQYF
DNA: TGTGCCAGCAGCTTTTCGCAGTTACGGGAGCAGTACTTC

J: TRBJ2-5
D: .
size: .
V: TRBV25-1
CDR3: CASSPTPHLQETQYF
DNA: TGTGCCAGCAGTCCAACCCCGCACCTACAAGAGACCCAGTACTTC

J: TRBJ2-7
D: .
size: .
V: TRBV6-5
CDR3: CASSYAGRADEQYF
DNA: TGTGCCAGCAGTTACGCTGGGCGGGCCGACGAGCAGTACTTC

J: TRBJ2-2
D: .
size: few
V: TRBV12-3/TRBV12-4
CDR3: CASSPEPRTGELFF
DNA: TGTGCCAGCAGCCCCGAACCTCGTACCGGGGAGCTGTTTTTT

J: TRBJ1-1
D: .
size: many
V: TRBV29-1
CDR3: CSVEFYGGTEAFF
DNA: TGCAGCGTTGAATTTTACGGGGGTACTGAAGCTTTCTTT

J: TRBJ1-5
D: .
size: many
V: TRBV19
CDR3: CASTHRVNQPQHF
DNA: TGTGCCAGTACCCACAGGGTCAATCAGCCCCAGCATTTT

J: TRBJ1-3
D: .
size: many
V: TRBV7-2
CDR3: CASSLERKPGNTIYF
DNA: TGTGCCAGCAGCTTAGAACGGAAACCTGGAAACACCATATATTTT

J: TRBJ2-2
D: .
size: many
V: TRBV24-1
CDR3: CATSDSTARAGELFF
DNA: TGTGCCACCAGTGATTCAACGGCCAGGGCCGGGGAGCTGTTTTTT

J: TRBJ2-7
D: TRBD1
size: many
V: TRBV7-6
CDR3: CASSQDRGDFEQYF
DNA: TGTGCCAGCAGCCAGGACAGGGGCGATTTCGAGCAGTACTTC

J: TRBJ2-5
D: .
size: .
V: TRBV20-1
CDR3: CSARDLTNQETQYF
DNA: TGCAGTGCTAGAGATCTGACTAACCAAGAGACCCAGTACTTC

J: TRBJ2-7
D: TRBD1
size: .
V: TRBV5-4
CDR3: CASSQGDRRRYEQYF
DNA: TGTGCCAGCAGCCAAGGGGACAGGAGGCGCTACGAGCAGTACTTC

J: TRBJ2-7
D: .
size: .
V: TRBV11-2
CDR3: CASSIVRAPYEQYF
DNA: TGTGCCAGCAGCATCGTTAGGGCGCCTTACGAGCAGTACTTC

J: TRBJ1-5
D: TRBD1
size: few
V: TRBV12-3/TRBV12-4
CDR3: CASSLGQGWGNQPQHF
DNA: TGTGCCAGCAGTTTGGGACAGGGATGGGGCAATCAGCCCCAGCATTTT

J: TRBJ2-5
D: .
size: .
V: TRBV20-1
CDR3: CSARDWEYYGYQETQYF
DNA: TGCAGTGCTAGAGATTGGGAGTACTATGGCTACCAAGAGACCCAGTACTTC

J: TRBJ2-5
D: .
size: many
V: TRBV2
CDR3: CASRAGDAETQYF
DNA: TGTGCCAGCAGGGCAGGGGATGCCGAGACCCAGTACTTC

J: TRBJ2-7
D: .
size: once
V: TRBV29-1
CDR3: CSVRGGGLYEQYF
DNA: TGCAGCGTCCGGGGCGGTGGCCTATACGAGCAGTACTTC

J: TRBJ1-3
D: .
size: .
V: TRBV7-2
CDR3: CASSTQGYGNTIYF
DNA: TGTGCCAGCAGCACACAGGGATATGGAAACACCATATATTTT

J: TRBJ1-4
D: .
size: few
V: TRBV4-1
CDR3: CASSQQENYEKLFF
DNA: TGCGCCAGCAGCCAGCAGGAAAATTATGAAAAACTGTTTTTT

J: TRBJ2-7
D: TRBD1
size: .
V: TRBV9
CDR3: CASSVWGQGANEQYF
DNA: TGTGCCAGCAGCGTATGGGGACAGGGGGCCAACGAGCAGTACTTC

J: TRBJ1-2
D: .
size: many
V: TRBV29-1
CDR3: CSVVVSDYYGYTF
DNA: TGCAGCGTTGTAGTGAGCGATTACTATGGCTACACCTTC

J: TRBJ2-6
D: .
size: .
V: TRBV7-2
CDR3: CASSQGGPVSGANVLTF
DNA: TGCGCCAGCAGCCAAGGCGGACCGGTCTCTGGGGCCAACGTCCTGACTTTC

J: TRBJ1-4
D: .
size: few
V: TRBV5-6
CDR3: CASSLVGATNEKLFF
DNA: TGTGCCAGCAGCTTAGTGGGAGCAACTAATGAAAAACTGTTTTTT

J: TRBJ1-1
D: TRBD1
size: few
V: TRBV19
CDR3: CASSSRTSPRGPTEAFF
DNA: TGTGCCAGCTCTAGTCGTACCTCGCCCAGGGGGCCGACTGAAGCTTTCTTT

J: TRBJ1-3
D: .
size: few
V: TRBV5-5
CDR3: CASSSGHISGNTIYF
DNA: TGTGCCAGCAGCTCCGGACATATCTCTGGAAACACCATATATTTT

J: TRBJ2-7
D: .
size: few
V: TRBV5-1
CDR3: CASSPAAGPYEQYF
DNA: TGCGCCAGCAGCCCCGCGGCGGGTCCCTACGAGCAGTACTTC

J: TRBJ2-5
D: .
size: many
V: TRBV20-1
CDR3: CSASWRGETQYF
DNA: TGCAGTGCTAGTTGGAGGGGAGAGACCCAGTACTTC

J: TRBJ1-2
D: TRBD1
size: few
V: TRBV19
CDR3: CASRPDRGFGYTF
DNA: TGTGCCAGTAGGCCGGACAGGGGATTTGGCTACACCTTC

J: TRBJ1-5
D: .
size: once
V: TRBV6-2/TRBV6-3
CDR3: CASSYPTGRQYQPQHF
DNA: TGTGCCAGCAGTTACCCCACGGGACGGCAATATCAGCCCCAGCATTTT

J: TRBJ1-2
D: TRBD1
size: many
V: TRBV29-1
CDR3: CSGWTGEDYGYTF
DNA: TGCAGCGGGTGGACAGGGGAAGACTATGGCTACACCTTC

J: TRBJ2-7
D: .
size: few
V: TRBV20-1
CDR3: CSANSDTPEQYF
DNA: TGCAGTGCGAATTCCGACACCCCCGAGCAGTACTTC

J: TRBJ2-7
D: .
size: .
V: TRBV7-2
CDR3: CASSPLQDSYEQYF
DNA: TGTGCCAGCAGCCCCCTCCAGGACTCCTACGAGCAGTACTTC

J: TRBJ2-5
D: TRBD2
size: few
V: TRBV13
CDR3: CASTLGRGYLETQYF
DNA: TGTGCCAGCACCTTAGGGCGGGGGTATTTGGAGACCCAGTACTTC

J: TRBJ2-2
D: .
size: .
V: TRBV29-1
CDR3: CSVSGSHTGELFF
DNA: TGCAGCGTTTCCGGGAGCCACACCGGGGAGCTGTTTTTT